This T cell receptor beta chain comes out of a study of blood T cell repertoires in COVID-19 (dated by TCRdb to the early 2020s). For the wider study: Samples covering the acute and convalescent phases of COVID-19 were provided by collaborators in the United States, Italy and Spain. The material from the prospective study consisted of cDNA or gDNA derived from T cells, B-cell-depleted T cells, or PBMCs. Deeply sampled blood TCRbeta repertoires from subjects exposed to, actively infected with, or recovered from COVID-19 were included in the dataset. A freely available public database, intended as a resource for researchers studying the immune response to SARS-CoV-2, is where the repertoires were released. Samples came from the ongoing ImmuneRACE study (first 160 participants) plus 1,254 subjects from 6 global collaborators. Sample metadata almost always included a de-identified subject ID, COVID-19 status, age in years and sex. Where available, HLA class I and class II types were taken from metadata supplied by the sample provider and were not determined by assay-based typing.

Beyond this particular receptor, the publication reports: The amount of clinical and demographic metadata varied by source and participant and was provided uncurated.

A word on this clone: What antigen it recognizes has not been identified. Base quality data are lacking; no much larger clone is found one base away.

Each collaborating institution followed its own protocols to collect whole blood in K2EDTA tubes. For TCRbeta analysis, collaborators shipped samples as frozen whole blood, isolated PBMCs, or DNA extracted from either of those sample types. The immunoSEQ Assay, a bias-controlled multiplex PCR, was used to amplify TCRbeta CDR3 regions from genomic DNA. The study's processing was this. The number of nucleated cells in each sample was estimated from the amplification of reference gene primers within the assay. Sequence reads were collapsed and filtered to measure the absolute abundance of every unique TCRbeta CDR3 rearrangement. For each sample, productive Simpson clonality was calculated by taking the square root of Simpson's diversity index across productive rearrangements. TCRdb took over this immuneACCESS table, retaining in-frame rearrangements with V and J assigned. Such tables are incomplete; in checked studies, under half of the missing clones stem from an unresolved V gene, and the remainder is unexplained. The DNA was the basis for D and trimming; V, J and clone size are from that table. This sample gives roughly 200,000 clones in total; 65% to 85% of them show up just once. The ten most abundant clones make up around 30% of the sample.

CDR1 and CDR2 are drawn from the germline V gene: MNHEY, SVGEGT. Trimmed from V: 2 bases; trimmed from J: 7 bases; junction bases lacking a gene match: 13. The CDR3 has 16 amino acids, counting the end cysteine and phenylalanine. The DNA shown is the 48-base CDR3, in frame from base 1. The sample consisted of peripheral blood. The rearranged segments are TRBV6-2 or TRBV6-3 and TRBJ2-7; 8 junctional bases match TRBD2. This clonotype was obtained from a man aged 35 to 55 with acute or convalescent COVID-19. The CDR3 region reads CASSYPYSGMAYEQYF. At the DNA level, the sequence is TGTGCCAGCAGTTACCCCTATAGCGGGATGGCGTATGAGCAGTACTTC.